Each of the 30 T cell receptor beta chains below was sequenced from the same sample in a study of T cell changes during pregnancy in multiple sclerosis. The method was immunoSEQ multiplex PCR; TCRdb's version includes in-frame clones alone and lacks a portion of them. This sample yields fewer than 25,000 clones, of which roughly 89% are seen a single time; 5.8% belongs to the top ten. Sequencing was performed on CD8+ T cells from peripheral blood mononuclear cells, taken in the third trimester of pregnancy. These receptors all come from a female donor in good health, enrolled as a control in a pregnancy study.

The chain combines TRBV4-2 with TRBJ2-7, with D possibly matching TRBD1 (6 bases). The V gene lost 1 base and the J gene lost 4 bases, with 17 bases spanning the gap. Germline V gives CDR1 LGHNA, CDR2 YNFKEQ. There are 16 residues in the CDR3. The CDR3 loop reads CASSQVQGHQEYEQYF. CDR3 DNA: TGTGCCAGCAGCCAAGTTCAGGGGCACCAAGAATACGAGCAGTACTTC.

The CDR3 spells CASSQGPGDRMNTEAFF. DNA of the CDR3: TGCGCCAGCAGCCAAGGGCCCGGAGACAGGATGAACACTGAAGCTTTCTTT. The genes are TRBV4-3 and TRBJ1-1; D possibly corresponds to TRBD1 (6 bases). V was trimmed by 1 base and J by 0 bases, leaving 15 bases between them. Germline CDR1 LGHNA, CDR2 YSLEER. The CDR3 contains 17 residues.

By sample fraction, this clone is medium-sized. The chain recombines TRBV27 with TRBJ1-3; a weak D match, TRBD1 (6 bases). The CDR3 spans 14 residues. The germline V gene has CDR1 MNHEY and CDR2 SMNVEV (reference sequence). Between the trimmed V and J ends, which lost 6 bases and 2 bases, there was a span of 11 bases. The CDR3 DNA sequence: TGTGCCAGCAGGGTACAGGGAACTGGAAACACCATATATTTT. Translating gives CASRVQGTGNTIYF.

The V call is TRBV4-3, the J call TRBJ2-2; TRBD1 aligns across 7 bases. Unmatched junction bases numbered 8, after V lost 0 bases and J lost 7 bases. CDR3 length equals 16 residues. Per the germline V gene, CDR1 is LGHNA and CDR2 is YSLEER. CDR3 in DNA: TGCGCCAGCAGCCAAGAAAGGGGGCAGGGAATCGGGGAGCTGTTTTTT. Protein product: CASSQERGQGIGELFF.

This sequence joins TRBV19 and TRBJ1-6, with 9 bases aligning to TRBD1. This CDR3 contains 15 residues. V dropped 5 bases and J dropped 5; count of bases not matched to a gene: 4. Germline V gene lookup returns CDR1 LNHDA and CDR2 SQIVND (reference sequence). The CDR3 nucleotides read TGTGCCAGTAGTTCCCGGGACAGGGATAATTCACCCCTCCACTTT. Protein product: CASSSRDRDNSPLHF. Together with reference TRBV19 and TRBJ1-6, the CDR3 gives the full variable domain: DGGITQSPKYLFRKEGQNVTLSCEQNLNHDAMYWYRQDPGQGLRLIYYSQIVNDFQKGDIAEGYSVSREKKESFPLTVTSAQKNPTAFYLCASSSRDRDNSPLHFGNGTRLTVT.

The V and J genes are TRBV10-1 and TRBJ2-7; D might be TRBD1 (5 bases). CDR1 WNHNN and CDR2 SYGVQD come from the germline V gene (reference sequence). This CDR3 has 14 residues. V was clipped by 1 base and J by 5 bases, with 12 bases between them. The CDR3 here is CASSEWAGWNEQYF. CDR3 coding DNA: TGCGCCAGCAGTGAGTGGGCAGGGTGGAACGAGCAGTACTTC.

This clone was seen more than once but under ten times. The J gene is TRBJ2-1, the V gene TRBV15, with D maybe TRBD2 (6 bases). From germline, CDR1 is LNHNV and CDR2 YYDKDF (reference sequence). V lost 4 bases and J 2 bases, leaving 9 bases between the germline ends. CDR3 size: 14 residues. CDR3 amino acids: CATSTGTPYNEQFF. DNA for the CDR3: TGTGCCACCAGCACGGGGACTCCCTACAATGAGCAGTTCTTC.

The chain recombines TRBV7-9 with TRBJ2-1; the D is unclear. Between the trimmed V and J ends, which lost 6 bases and 0 bases, there was a span of 3 bases. The CDR3 is 12 residues long. Looked up from germline, CDR1 is SEHNR and CDR2 is FQNEAQ (reference sequence). CDR3 in DNA: TGTGCCAGCAGGAGCTCCTACAATGAGCAGTTCTTC. Translation: CASRSSYNEQFF.

The J gene is TRBJ2-1, the V gene TRBV5-6; TRBD1 is a possible D gene (5 bases). Germline CDR1 and CDR2: SGHDT and YYEEEE. V was cut by 0 bases and J by 0 bases, with 16 bases left in between. The CDR3 is 18 residues long. The CDR3 sequence: CASSLGVWGRSSYNEQFF. For the CDR3, the DNA is TGTGCCAGCAGCTTGGGAGTCTGGGGCAGGAGCTCCTACAATGAGCAGTTCTTC. The full variable domain, its missing parts supplied by reference TRBV5-6 and TRBJ2-1, is DAGVTQSPTHLIKTRGQQVTLRCSPKSGHDTVSWYQQALGQGPQFIFQYYEEEERQRGNFPDRFSGHQFPNYSSELNVNALLLGDSALYLCASSLGVWGRSSYNEQFFGPGTRLTVL.

This clone showed up just a few times. V usage is TRBV5-1 and J usage is TRBJ1-2, with D unclear. The CDR3 consists of 13 residues. V lost 0 bases to trimming and J lost 5 bases, with 8 bases between them. CDR1 SGHRS and CDR2 YFSETQ come from the germline V gene. CDR3 sequence (DNA): TGCGCCAGCAGCTTGGATGGAGCTTATGGCTACACCTTC. Amino acids: CASSLDGAYGYTF.

The chain joins TRBV4-1 to TRBJ1-2; D might be TRBD1 (6 bases). Germline CDR1 is MGHRA and CDR2 is YSYEKL. Trimming shortened V by 0 bases and J by 6 bases, and 20 bases separated the two germline ends. The CDR3 consists of 17 residues. This CDR3 reads CASSQDEGVGAEHGYTF. In DNA form, the CDR3 reads TGCGCCAGCAGCCAAGATGAGGGGGTGGGCGCGGAACATGGCTACACCTTC.

The chain employs TRBV7-3 and TRBJ2-1, with 7 nucleotides matching TRBD1. Trimming removed 5 bases from V and 2 bases from J; junction bases left unmatched: 0. CDR1 is SGHTA and CDR2 is FQGTGA in the germline V gene. The CDR3 consists of 13 residues. The CDR3 region is CASSQGAYNEQFF. In nucleotides, the CDR3 is TGTGCCAGCAGCCAGGGGGCCTACAATGAGCAGTTCTTC. The full variable domain, with the rest looked up from reference TRBV7-3 and TRBJ2-1, is GAGVSQTPSNKVTEKGKYVELRCDPISGHTALYWYRQSLGQGPEFLIYFQGTGAADDSGLPNDRFFAVRPEGSVSTLKIQRTERGDSAVYLCASSQGAYNEQFFGPGTRLTVL.

This rearrangement joins TRBV6-6 to TRBJ1-2; D not resolved. Germline loops: CDR1 MNHNY, CDR2 SVGAGI (reference sequence). This CDR3 has 11 residues. Trimming shortened V by 7 bases and J by 4 bases, and 7 bases separated the two germline ends. The CDR3 nucleotides read TGTGCCAGCACAGGTCCCTATGGCTACACCTTC. It specifies CASTGPYGYTF.

The chain links TRBV18 to TRBJ1-2, with 7 bases lining up with TRBD1. Trimming removed 5 bases from V and 4 bases from J; junction bases left unmatched: 10. In germline, CDR1 is KGHSH, CDR2 LQKENI. This CDR3 has 15 residues. The CDR3 region has the DNA TGTGCCAGCTCAACTCCGGGACAGACTATCTATGGCTACACCTTC. Its translation is CASSTPGQTIYGYTF.

The rearrangement joins TRBV28 to TRBJ1-2, with a tentative D call TRBD1 (6 bases). Deletions cut 11 bases from V and 8 bases from J, with 18 bases between. Germline CDR1 and CDR2: MDHEN and SYDVKM. This CDR3 contains 12 residues. This CDR3 reads CAGQDSSGGYTF. The CDR3 DNA follows: TGTGCCGGGCAGGACAGCTCGGGAGGCTACACCTTC.

This clone has just a few counts. The J gene is TRBJ1-4, the V gene TRBV27; D is ambiguous. Germline V gene sequence: CDR1 MNHEY, CDR2 SMNVEV (reference sequence). Trimming removed 8 bases at V and 8 bases at J, with 9 bases between. The CDR3 covers 11 residues. As DNA, the CDR3 is TGTGCCAGCCGACTCGGAGAAAAACTGTTTTTT. Its translation is CASRLGEKLFF.

This sequence joins TRBV4-3 and TRBJ2-1; D perhaps matches TRBD1 (6 bases). This CDR3 comprises 11 residues. Germline V gene lookup returns CDR1 LGHNA and CDR2 YSLEER. The CDR3 loop reads CSTGTKNEQFF. The CDR3 DNA reads TGCTCGACCGGGACAAAAAATGAGCAGTTCTTC.

The chain has TRBV9 and TRBJ1-5, with 8 nucleotides matching TRBD1. CDR1 is SGDLS, CDR2 YYNGEE, per germline. The CDR3 runs to 14 residues. The V and J ends lost 0 bases and 5 bases, in that order; junction bases with no gene match: 1. CDR3 region: CASSVVTGDQPQHF. DNA for the CDR3: TGTGCCAGCAGCGTAGTGACAGGGGATCAGCCCCAGCATTTT.

The J gene is TRBJ2-5, the V gene TRBV2; tentatively, D is TRBD2 (6 bases). The CDR3 consists of 22 residues. CDR1 SNHLY and CDR2 FYNNEI come from the germline V gene. Trimming removed 2 bases at V and 1 base at J, with 32 bases between. The CDR3 DNA is TGTGCCAGCAGTGAATGGGCTCGCGGGACCCGCAGTCCAGGGCTGCTCCAAGAGACCCAGTACTTC. It specifies CASSEWARGTRSPGLLQETQYF.

This chain joins TRBV25-1 and TRBJ1-1; D may be TRBD1 (5 bases). The germline V gene has CDR1 MGHDK and CDR2 SYGVNS. V was clipped by 5 bases and J by 6 bases, with 16 bases between them. This CDR3 spans 14 amino acids. This chain's CDR3 is CASSKGRSFSEAFF. The CDR3 DNA is TGTGCCAGCAGTAAGGGGCGTAGTTTCTCTGAAGCTTTCTTT.

The V call is TRBV6-6, the J call TRBJ1-1; tentative D call: TRBD1 (5 bases). V was clipped by 2 bases and J by 0 bases, with 7 bases between them. Germline V CDR1 and CDR2: MNHNY, SVGAGI (reference sequence). The CDR3 is made up of 14 amino acids. Here the CDR3 reads CASSYKGMNTEAFF. CDR3 nucleotides: TGTGCCAGCAGTTACAAGGGGATGAACACTGAAGCTTTCTTT.

The chain has TRBV9 and TRBJ2-3; perhaps TRBD2 as D (5 bases). The CDR3 is made up of 15 amino acids. V was cut by 3 bases and J by 2 bases, with 13 bases left in between. CDR1 is SGDLS and CDR2 is YYNGEE in the germline V gene. The CDR3 DNA sequence: TGTGCCAGCAGCGGTTCGGGGAGTTCCACAGATACGCAGTATTTT. It yields the protein CASSGSGSSTDTQYF.

The chain employs TRBV7-9 and TRBJ2-1; 12 nucleotides match TRBD2. V trimming: 4 bases; J trimming: 5 bases; junction bases outside the gene matches: 6. This CDR3 spans 16 amino acids. Germline V gene data show CDR1 as SEHNR and CDR2 as FQNEAQ (reference sequence). CDR3 DNA sequence: TGTGCCAGCAGCTCTCGACTAGCGGGGGAGAACAATGAGCAGTTCTTC. It yields the protein CASSSRLAGENNEQFF.

The rearrangement joins TRBV27 to TRBJ1-2; 7 bases are shared with TRBD1. The CDR3 has 12 amino acids. The V gene's germline CDR1 is MNHEY and CDR2 SMNVEV (reference sequence). The junction had 2 bases not matched to a gene; V was cut back by 7 bases and J by 3 bases. CDR3 protein: CASKGGHYGYTF. CDR3 sequence (DNA): TGTGCCAGCAAAGGGGGCCACTATGGCTACACCTTC.

The chain joins TRBV27 to TRBJ1-2; D may be TRBD1 (5 bases). The germline V gene has CDR1 MNHEY and CDR2 SMNVEV (reference sequence). This CDR3 has 13 amino acids. V gave up 8 bases and J gave up 4 bases, with 14 bases separating them. CDR3 amino acids: CASAWDSTYGYTF. The CDR3 nucleotides read TGTGCCAGCGCTTGGGACTCCACCTATGGCTACACCTTC.

The rearrangement uses TRBV28 and TRBJ1-6, with 7 bases lining up with TRBD1. Germline values: CDR1 MDHEN, CDR2 SYDVKM. This CDR3 has 12 amino acids. Trimming took 3 bases from V and 18 from J; bases not matched to a gene: 8. CDR3 nucleotides: TGTGCCAGCAGTTTGGGTCTTCGGGACAGCCACTTT. Its translation is CASSLGLRDSHF.

V is TRBV4-2 and J is TRBJ2-2; 8 nucleotides line up with TRBD1. The V gene's germline CDR1 is LGHNA and CDR2 YNFKEQ. J lost 4 bases, V lost 3 bases, and 7 bases had no gene match. The CDR3 sequence is 16 residues long. Here the CDR3 reads CASSQTTGAVTGELFF. The CDR3 coding sequence is TGTGCCAGCAGCCAGACGACAGGGGCGGTCACCGGGGAGCTGTTTTTT.

Concerning this clone itself: The same CDR3 also results from other DNA sequences found in this sample. The rearrangement joins TRBV5-6 to TRBJ1-2; D possibly corresponds to TRBD1 (5 bases). This CDR3 comprises 14 residues. Trimming removed 0 bases at V and 11 bases at J, with 17 bases between. Per the germline V gene, CDR1 is SGHDT and CDR2 is YYEEEE. As DNA, the CDR3 is TGTGCCAGCAGCTTGGTGGCAGGGTCGGGTGGTTACACCTTC. Amino acids: CASSLVAGSGGYTF.

The rearrangement joins TRBV13 to TRBJ2-3; D perhaps matches TRBD2 (6 bases). V lost 7 bases to trimming and J lost 2 bases, with 10 bases between them. The CDR3 has 13 residues. Germline CDR1 PRHDT, CDR2 FYEKMQ (reference sequence). CDR3 region: CASMAGSTDTQYF. CDR3 DNA sequence: TGTGCCAGCATGGCGGGGTCCACAGATACGCAGTATTTT.

This sequence joins TRBV27 and TRBJ1-2, with unresolved D. The V end was cut by 3 bases, the J end by 10 bases, with 21 bases between. Germline CDR1 and CDR2: MNHEY and SMNVEV (reference sequence). There are 15 residues in the CDR3. The CDR3 is CASSFNPPSAGVYTF. The CDR3 DNA is TGTGCCAGCAGTTTCAACCCCCCCAGCGCGGGAGTCTACACCTTC.